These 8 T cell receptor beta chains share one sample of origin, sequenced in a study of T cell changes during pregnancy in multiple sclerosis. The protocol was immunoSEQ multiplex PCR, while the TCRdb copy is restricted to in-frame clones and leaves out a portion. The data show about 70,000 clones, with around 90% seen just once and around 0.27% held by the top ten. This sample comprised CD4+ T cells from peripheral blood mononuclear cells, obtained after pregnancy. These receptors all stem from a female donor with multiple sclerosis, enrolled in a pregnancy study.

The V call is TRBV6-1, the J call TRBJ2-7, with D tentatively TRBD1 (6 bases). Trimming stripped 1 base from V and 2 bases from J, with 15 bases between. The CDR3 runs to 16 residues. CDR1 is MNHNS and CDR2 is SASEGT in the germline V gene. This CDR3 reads CASSEGGTNVPYEQYF. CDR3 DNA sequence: TGTGCCAGCAGTGAAGGGGGGACAAACGTCCCCTACGAGCAGTACTTC.

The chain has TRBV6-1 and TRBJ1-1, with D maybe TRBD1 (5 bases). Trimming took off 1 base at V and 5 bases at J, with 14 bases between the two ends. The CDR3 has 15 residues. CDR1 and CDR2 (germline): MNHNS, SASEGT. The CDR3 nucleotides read TGTGCCAGCAGTGAAGAGGCAGGGCGTTGGACTGAAGCTTTCTTT. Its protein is CASSEEAGRWTEAFF.

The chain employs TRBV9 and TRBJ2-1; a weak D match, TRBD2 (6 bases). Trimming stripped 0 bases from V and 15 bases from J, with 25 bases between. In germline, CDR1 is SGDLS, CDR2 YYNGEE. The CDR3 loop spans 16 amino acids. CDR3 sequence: CASSVDGWSVEGRRFF. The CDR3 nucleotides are TGTGCCAGCAGCGTAGATGGATGGTCTGTGGAGGGAAGACGGTTCTTC.

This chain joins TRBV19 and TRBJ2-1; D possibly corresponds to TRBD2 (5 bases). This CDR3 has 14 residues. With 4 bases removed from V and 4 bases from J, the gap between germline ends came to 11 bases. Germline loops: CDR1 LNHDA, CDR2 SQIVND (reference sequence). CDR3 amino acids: CASSTGVSYNEQFF. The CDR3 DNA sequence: TGTGCCAGTAGTACCGGGGTTTCTTACAATGAGCAGTTCTTC.

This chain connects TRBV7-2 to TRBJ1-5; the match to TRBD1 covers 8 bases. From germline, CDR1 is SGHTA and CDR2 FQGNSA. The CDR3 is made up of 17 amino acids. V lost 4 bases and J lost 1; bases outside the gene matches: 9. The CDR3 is CASSSLNGQGSNQPQHF. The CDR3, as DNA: TGTGCCAGCAGCTCGCTCAATGGACAGGGAAGCAATCAGCCCCAGCATTTT.

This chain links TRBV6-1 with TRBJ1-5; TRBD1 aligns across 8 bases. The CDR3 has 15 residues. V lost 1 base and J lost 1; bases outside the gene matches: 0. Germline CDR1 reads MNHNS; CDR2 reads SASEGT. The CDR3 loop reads CASSEGQGSNQPQHF. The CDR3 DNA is TGTGCCAGCAGTGAAGGACAGGGGAGCAATCAGCCCCAGCATTTT.

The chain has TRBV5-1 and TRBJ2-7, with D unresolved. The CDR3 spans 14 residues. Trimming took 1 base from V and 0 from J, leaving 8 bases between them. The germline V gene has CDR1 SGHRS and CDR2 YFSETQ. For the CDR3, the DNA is TGCGCCAGCAGCTTGCGAGTATACTCCTACGAGCAGTACTTC. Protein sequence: CASSLRVYSYEQYF.

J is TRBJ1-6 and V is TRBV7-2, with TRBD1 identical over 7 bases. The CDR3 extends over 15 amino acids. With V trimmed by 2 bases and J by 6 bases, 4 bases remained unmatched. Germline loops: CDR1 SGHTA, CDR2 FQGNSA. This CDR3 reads CASSLITGVNSPLHF. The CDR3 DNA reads TGTGCCAGCAGCTTAATCACAGGGGTTAATTCACCCCTCCACTTT.